These 27 T cell receptor beta chains came from one sample sequenced in a study of T cells in Graves' hyperthyroidism and ophthalmopathy. Researchers took RNA transcripts and amplified the TCR beta CDR3 regions from them. HTBI primers were used for first-round RT-PCR of the TCR CDR3. TCRdb reprocessed the multiplex PCR reads with MiXCR, giving one entry per CDR3 protein. The sample consists of about 640,000 distinct CDR3 sequences, roughly 15% of them appearing once. The sample consisted of blood. Receptors originate from a woman between 50 and 59 years old with Graves' ophthalmopathy.

This clonotype has ten or more counts. The J gene is TRBJ2-7, the V gene TRBV7-2, with unresolved D. There are 15 residues in the CDR3. V gave up 5 bases and J gave up 6 bases, with 20 bases separating them. Per the germline V gene, CDR1 is SGHTA and CDR2 is FQGNSA. This CDR3 is CASSLDTGPDGEQYF. CDR3 DNA sequence: TGTGCCAGCAGCCTAGACACCGGGCCTGATGGCGAGCAGTACTTC.

This clonotype was picked up a small number of times. This CDR3 reads CASSTISPGLTGGVETQYF. Written as DNA, the CDR3 is TGTGCCAGCAGTACAATATCGCCGGGACTAACGGGAGGTGTGGAGACCCAGTACTTC. The rearrangement uses TRBV6-2 or TRBV6-3 and TRBJ2-5; TRBD2 agrees at 7 bases. V trimming: 5 bases; J trimming: 5 bases; junction bases outside the gene matches: 23. Germline CDR1 and CDR2: MNHEY and SVGEGT. The CDR3 consists of 19 residues.

This rearrangement joins TRBV7-2 to TRBJ2-5; 9 positions match TRBD1. CDR1 is SGHTA, CDR2 FQGNSA, per germline. Trimming took 5 bases from V and 2 from J; bases not matched to a gene: 3. There are 14 residues in the CDR3. This CDR3 reads CASSRDREQETQYF. CDR3 DNA: TGTGCCAGCAGCAGGGACAGGGAACAAGAGACCCAGTACTTC.

The gene calls are TRBV6-2 or TRBV6-3 and TRBJ2-2, with D tentatively TRBD2 (6 bases). Between the trimmed V and J ends, which lost 5 bases and 0 bases, there was a span of 13 bases. The CDR3 contains 16 residues. Germline V lookup: CDR1 MNHEY, CDR2 SVGEGT. DNA for the CDR3: TGTGCCAGCAGTGAAAGAGGCGGGGCGAACACCGGGGAGCTGTTTTTT. Encoded protein: CASSERGGANTGELFF.

This clonotype was seen at least ten times. The rearrangement joins TRBV7-9 to TRBJ2-3; 8 bases match TRBD2. The CDR3 is 16 amino acids. Unmatched junction bases numbered 7, after V lost 5 bases and J lost 0 bases. Germline values: CDR1 SEHNR, CDR2 FQNEAQ (reference sequence). The DNA for the CDR3 is TGTGCCAGCAGCGGCCGACTAGCGTTAAGCACAGATACGCAGTATTTT. It encodes CASSGRLALSTDTQYF.

The V gene is TRBV30, the J gene TRBJ2-1, with TRBD2 matching 10 bases. The germline gives CDR1 GTSNPN, CDR2 SVGIG (reference sequence). The junction had 5 bases not matched to a gene; V was cut back by 5 bases and J by 4 bases. The CDR3 is 14 residues long. CDR3 bases: TGTGCCTGGGTGGGGACTAGCGCTTACAATGAGCAGTTCTTC. This sequence encodes CAWVGTSAYNEQFF.

This clonotype was recorded a few times. This chain uses TRBV19 with TRBJ1-5, with 11 bases identical to TRBD1. V trimming: 5 bases; J trimming: 3 bases; junction bases outside the gene matches: 9. The CDR3 contains 17 residues. CDR1 LNHDA and CDR2 SQIVND come from the germline V gene (reference sequence). This CDR3 is CASSDYRDRGTNQPQHF. The CDR3 DNA sequence: TGTGCCAGTAGTGACTACCGGGACAGGGGGACCAATCAGCCCCAGCATTTT.

Many counts were recorded for this clonotype. This rearrangement joins TRBV19 to TRBJ1-5, with D tentatively TRBD1 (5 bases). CDR1 and CDR2 (germline): LNHDA, SQIVND (reference sequence). There are 17 residues in the CDR3. V was trimmed by 3 bases and J by 4 bases, leaving 19 bases between them. The CDR3 DNA reads TGTGCCAGTAGTATCGGAGCAGGGAAGCATTGGAATCAGCCCCAGCATTTT. It specifies CASSIGAGKHWNQPQHF.

Comment on this clonotype: One base away lies a much larger clone, so this may be a sequencing read error. The chain couples TRBV30 to TRBJ2-7; either TRBD1 or TRBD2 may fit D (5 bases each). Trimming stripped 5 bases from V and 2 bases from J, with 13 bases between. The CDR3 contains 13 residues. Germline values: CDR1 GTSNPN, CDR2 SVGIG (reference sequence). This CDR3 is CAWGGTTPYEQYF. CDR3 DNA sequence: TGTGCCTGGGGGGGAACCACCCCCTACGAGCAGTACTTC.

As to this clonotype: Given a much more abundant clone one base away, this may be a read error. CDR3 coding DNA: TGTGCCAGCAGTTTGACAATAGCGTTCTTATCGGCCCAGTACTTC. It translates to CASSLTIAFLSAQYF. This chain uses TRBV12-3 or TRBV12-4 with TRBJ2-5, with a tentative D call TRBD2 (5 bases). The CDR3 consists of 15 residues. V was trimmed by 3 bases and J by 9 bases, leaving 20 bases between them.

This clonotype was counted ten times or more. The chain combines TRBV15 with TRBJ1-1, with D hard to call. V was shortened by 0 bases and J by 4 bases, with 12 bases between the two germline ends. CDR1 and CDR2 (germline): LNHNV, YYDKDF (reference sequence). The CDR3 contains 15 residues. The CDR3 spells CATSRDKVTTTEAFF. CDR3 nucleotides: TGTGCCACCAGCAGAGATAAAGTGACAACCACTGAAGCTTTCTTT.

A few counts support this clonotype. The chain is built from TRBV6-1 and TRBJ2-2; D is perhaps TRBD2 (5 bases). Trimming pared 8 bases from V and 7 bases from J, leaving 17 bases between. The CDR3 totals 14 residues. In germline, CDR1 is MNHNS, CDR2 SASEGT. CDR3 amino acids: CASFPSEGFGELFF. For the CDR3, the DNA is TGTGCCAGCTTCCCATCCGAGGGTTTCGGGGAGCTGTTTTTT.

CDR3 sequence: CASSSMTLSGLPDTVGEQFF. CDR3 DNA: TGTGCCAGCAGTTCTATGACCCTATCCGGACTTCCCGACACCGTTGGTGAGCAGTTCTTC. The chain carries TRBV27 and TRBJ2-1; the D gene is possibly TRBD2 (5 bases). The CDR3 covers 20 residues. V was cut by 4 bases and J by 9 bases, with 34 bases left in between. CDR1 MNHEY and CDR2 SMNVEV come from the germline V gene (reference sequence).

The rearrangement uses TRBV5-6 and TRBJ1-2; D is uncertain. The V gene lost 0 bases and the J gene lost 5 bases, with 17 bases spanning the gap. Germline CDR1 SGHDT, CDR2 YYEEEE. The CDR3 contains 16 residues. The CDR3 nucleotides read TGTGCCAGCAGCTTGGGGCCGGGAGTCTTGGGGTATGGCTACACCTTC. This encodes CASSLGPGVLGYGYTF.

This clonotype was seen only a few times. The rearrangement links TRBV5-1 to TRBJ2-1; 11 nucleotides line up with TRBD2. This CDR3 comprises 16 residues. Looked up from germline, CDR1 is SGHRS and CDR2 is YFSETQ. J gave up 5 bases and V 4 bases, and 8 bases lay outside the gene matches. CDR3 amino acids: CASSIETSGVNNEQFF. In DNA form, the CDR3 reads TGCGCCAGCAGCATCGAGACTAGCGGGGTTAACAATGAGCAGTTCTTC.

This clonotype was picked up many times. V gene TRBV28 combines with J gene TRBJ2-3, with D possibly being TRBD1 or TRBD2 (5 bases each). The CDR3 is made up of 16 amino acids. CDR1 is MDHEN, CDR2 SYDVKM, per germline. Trimming removed 10 bases at V and 4 bases at J, with 24 bases between. The CDR3 loop reads CATPPRNGTFADTQYF. The DNA of the CDR3 is TGTGCCACCCCTCCCCGGAACGGGACGTTTGCAGATACGCAGTATTTT.

The table lists this clonotype with many counts. The chain has TRBV12-5 and TRBJ2-1, with D perhaps matching TRBD2 (6 bases). V gave up 5 bases and J gave up 3 bases, with 11 bases separating them. Germline assignment: CDR1 LGHNT and CDR2 FRNRAP. The CDR3 totals 14 residues. The CDR3 DNA reads as TGTGCTAGTGGTCTAGCGTCTGGCTACAATGAGCAGTTCTTC. Translating it yields CASGLASGYNEQFF.

This clonotype was counted at least ten times. The V gene is TRBV28, the J gene TRBJ1-2; 9 bases agree with TRBD1. Germline CDR1 reads MDHEN; CDR2 reads SYDVKM. The CDR3 sequence is 16 residues long. V dropped 7 bases and J dropped 3; count of bases not matched to a gene: 12. CDR3 coding DNA: TGTGCCAGCACCGTCAATACAGGGGGCTTGCACTATGGCTACACCTTC. This sequence encodes CASTVNTGGLHYGYTF.

This clonotype occurred many times. The chain couples TRBV6-4 to TRBJ2-3, with D perhaps TRBD2 (6 bases). Per germline, CDR1 MRHNA and CDR2 SNTAGT. V gave up 1 base and J gave up 5 bases, with 13 bases separating them. The CDR3 is 15 residues long. The CDR3 nucleotides read TGTGCCAGCAGTGACTGGGGTGCGGGAAGAGATACGCAGTATTTT. This sequence encodes CASSDWGAGRDTQYF.

The rearrangement joins TRBV6-1 to TRBJ2-2; 10 nucleotides match TRBD2. Germline-derived CDR1 and CDR2 are MNHNS and SASEGT. The CDR3 is 13 amino acids. Trimming cost V 8 bases and J 7 bases; bases outside gene matches: 4. CDR3 sequence: CASASGSVGELFF. The CDR3 DNA reads as TGTGCCAGCGCTAGCGGGAGTGTCGGGGAGCTGTTTTTT.

This clonotype came up many times. The chain is built from TRBV14 and TRBJ2-1; D ambiguous. Trimming left V 2 bases short and J 8 bases short, with 10 bases between. Germline V gene lookup returns CDR1 SGHDN and CDR2 FVKESK. The CDR3 contains 13 residues. Here the CDR3 reads CASSQLPWDEQFF. The DNA of the CDR3 is TGTGCCAGCAGCCAACTACCCTGGGATGAGCAGTTCTTC.

This clonotype showed up many times. The chain recombines TRBV28 with TRBJ1-4; 7 nucleotides line up with TRBD1. Germline CDR1 and CDR2: MDHEN and SYDVKM. With 10 bases clipped from V and 8 bases from J, the junction kept 7 bases outside the gene matches. The CDR3 loop spans 12 amino acids. This CDR3 is CAINRGVEKLFF. Written as DNA, the CDR3 is TGTGCCATTAACAGGGGTGTCGAAAAACTGTTTTTT.

This clonotype was detected many times. This rearrangement joins TRBV20-1 to TRBJ2-1; D perhaps matches TRBD1 (6 bases). The CDR3 is 13 residues long. V shed 7 bases and J shed 0 bases, with 10 bases lying between them. The germline V gene encodes CDR1 DFQATT and CDR2 SNEGSKA (reference sequence). The chain's CDR3 is CSVPDSSYNEQFF. The CDR3 DNA sequence: TGCAGTGTCCCGGACAGCTCCTACAATGAGCAGTTCTTC.

This clonotype was seen many times. The chain has TRBV12-3 or TRBV12-4 and TRBJ2-1, with TRBD1 matching over 12 bases. The CDR3 runs to 14 residues. V shed 4 bases, J shed 8 bases, and the junction held 3 bases outside the gene matches. CDR3 in amino acids: CASSWDRGHYEQFF. The CDR3 nucleotides read TGTGCCAGCAGTTGGGACAGGGGGCACTATGAGCAGTTCTTC.

This clonotype showed up many times. DNA for the CDR3: TGTGCCATCAGGGATATGAACACTGAAGCTTTCTTT. The encoded protein is CAIRDMNTEAFF. The rearrangement uses TRBV10-3 and TRBJ1-1; D uncertain. Trimming pared 6 bases from V and 0 bases from J, leaving 5 bases between. Germline CDR1 reads ENHRY; CDR2 reads SYGVKD. There are 12 residues in the CDR3.

The chain has TRBV24-1 and TRBJ2-6, with TRBD1 matching over 9 bases. The ends lost 5 bases at V and 2 bases at J; junction bases unmatched: 6. Germline CDR1 KGHDR, CDR2 SFDVKD. The CDR3 has 17 amino acids. In DNA form, the CDR3 reads TGTGCCACCAGTGGGGGCCGGGACAGGGCTGGGGCCAACGTCCTGACTTTC. Residues: CATSGGRDRAGANVLTF.

This clonotype was detected many times. The chain carries TRBV3-1 and TRBJ2-1, with D perhaps being TRBD1 or TRBD2 (5 bases each). CDR1 is LGHDT and CDR2 is YNNKEL in the germline V gene (reference sequence). The CDR3 contains 12 residues. V was pared by 1 base and J by 12 bases, with 10 bases between. CDR3 DNA: TGTGCCAGCAGCCAAGGTGACGGGGCGCAGTTCTTC. Amino acid sequence: CASSQGDGAQFF.